This T cell receptor beta chain was identified during a study of regulatory T cells in long-lasting Graves disease. Time point noted: newly diagnosed GD, antithyroid drugs for less than 3 months. The TCR library was made from RNA that had been extracted from PBMCs in TRIzol. An endocrinology department in Xi'an, China, supplied the patients. Germline V gene sequence: CDR1 MNHNS, CDR2 SASEGT. The CDR3 runs 14 residues. V was pared by 5 bases and J by 5 bases, with 5 bases of the junction left unmatched. This clonotype was observed a few times. Arm-PCR of CDR3 regions and iRepertoire HTBI primers were used to build TCR beta libraries. Each CDR3 protein is one row after TCRdb ran MiXCR on the multiplex PCR reads. In the table there are hundreds of thousands of distinct CDR3 sequences, 15% to 20% of which are singletons. These data also formed part of another study, on T cells in Graves' hyperthyroidism and ophthalmopathy.

The sequence derives from a woman aged 40 to 65 with Graves disease. The chain carries TRBV6-1 and TRBJ2-5, with 10 positions matching TRBD1. The sample consisted of peripheral blood mononuclear cells (PBMCs), taken at new diagnosis, from a patient treated with antithyroid drugs. The CDR3 loop reads CASSKGQGMETQYF. CDR3 DNA: TGTGCCAGCAGTAAGGGACAGGGGATGGAGACCCAGTACTTC.